These T cell receptor beta chains were read from a single sample in a study of CXCR3-negative and CXCR3-positive naive CD8 T cells. TCRdb reprocessed the 5' RACE reads and reports one entry per CDR3 protein, with no DNA. In all, the sample yields tens of thousands of distinct CDR3 sequences. The specimen was naive CXCR3- CD8+ T cells from blood. Source of these receptors: a human donor in good health. Some clones in this sample may be carry-over from other donors' samples. Both conserved end residues are part of each CDR3. The order of the fields is J gene, V gene, CDR3 protein.

TRBJ2-5 TRBV6-5 CASSYIFRTGDFQETQYF
TRBJ2-7 TRBV29-1 CSVGDRLPSYEQYF
TRBJ2-7 TRBV28 CASSLDAGRGSYEQYF
TRBJ2-7 TRBV7-9 CASSLAGGAYEQYF
TRBJ2-7 TRBV4-1 CASSQGGTAGYEQYF
TRBJ2-1 TRBV12-3/TRBV12-4 CASSVTSYNEQFF
TRBJ2-7 TRBV12-3/TRBV12-4 CASRNRKYEQYF
TRBJ1-2 TRBV29-1 CSVPWGSGYTF
TRBJ2-7 TRBV6-2/TRBV6-3 CATNPDTYDYEQYF
TRBJ2-7 TRBV20-1 CSASWDSYEQYF